These T cell receptor beta chains were read from a single sample in a study of shared clonotypes between healthy human individuals. Sequencing used immunoSEQ multiplex PCR; TCRdb keeps in-frame clones, though not all of them. The sample has approximately 95,000 clones, 67% seen once. The sequenced sample consisted of memory CD8+ T cells sorted from blood. The receptors were sampled from a young man in good health. The CDR3 runs from the conserved cysteine through the conserved F or W. The D gene is left open where the match is weak.

CASSLTLGANVLTF | TRBJ2-6 | - | TRBV27
CASSQDLTSRELFF | TRBJ2-2 | TRBD2 | TRBV14
CAISETGYNEQFF | TRBJ2-1 | - | TRBV10-3
CAISEPSGDHGNEQFF | TRBJ2-1 | TRBD2 | TRBV10-3
CASSICRSQSRANVLTF | TRBJ2-6 | - | TRBV7-6
CASSSNTGTSGRGRDTQYF | TRBJ2-3 | TRBD2 | TRBV7-8
CASSLRPGAGSTDTQYF | TRBJ2-3 | - | TRBV5-1
CASSSTAATNEKLFF | TRBJ1-4 | - | TRBV28
CASSSPSTEGYEQYF | TRBJ2-7 | - | TRBV7-9
CASSPSGRGTDTQYF | TRBJ2-3 | TRBD2 | TRBV4-1
CGKYLITQSRANVLTF | TRBJ2-6 | - | TRBV8-2
CASSESGGGSDTQYF | TRBJ2-3 | TRBD2 | TRBV6-1
CASSLPPNGRNEQYF | TRBJ2-7 | - | TRBV5-8
CASSPNRGAMYEQYF | TRBJ2-7 | - | TRBV9
CASSLELAPTGELFF | TRBJ2-2 | - | TRBV5-4
CSVVQGMAAGELFF | TRBJ2-2 | - | TRBV29-1
CASSYPSGKGSDTQYF | TRBJ2-3 | TRBD2 | TRBV7-9
CASKLAGQETQYF | TRBJ2-5 | TRBD2 | TRBV2
CATRAVSYEQYF | TRBJ2-7 | - | TRBV28
CASSLRGGHYNEQFF | TRBJ2-1 | - | TRBV5-4
CASRSGGASWETQYF | TRBJ2-5 | TRBD1 | TRBV19
CSTGFRETQYF | TRBJ2-5 | - | TRBV20-1
CASSLAASSYNEQFF | TRBJ2-1 | TRBD2 | TRBV7-6
CASSVGGSPNQPQHF | TRBJ1-5 | - | TRBV9
CASSVVGHEVNTEAFF | TRBJ1-1 | - | TRBV6-1
CASRPSNQPQHF | TRBJ1-5 | - | TRBV28